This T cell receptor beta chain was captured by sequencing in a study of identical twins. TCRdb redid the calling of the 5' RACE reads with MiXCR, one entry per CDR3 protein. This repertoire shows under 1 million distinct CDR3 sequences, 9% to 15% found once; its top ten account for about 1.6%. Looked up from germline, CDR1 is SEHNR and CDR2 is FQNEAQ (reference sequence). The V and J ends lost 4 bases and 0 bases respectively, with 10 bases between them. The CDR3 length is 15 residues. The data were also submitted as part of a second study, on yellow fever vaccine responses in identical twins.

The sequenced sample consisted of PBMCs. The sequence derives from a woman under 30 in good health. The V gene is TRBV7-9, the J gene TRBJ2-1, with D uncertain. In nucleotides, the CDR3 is TGTGCCAGCAGCTCCCGCGACGGCTCCTACAATGAGCAGTTCTTC. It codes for CASSSRDGSYNEQFF.